Listed below are T cell receptor beta chains from one sample, sequenced in a study of blood T cell repertoires in COVID-19. Here immunoSEQ multiplex PCR was the method, and the copy in TCRdb shows in-frame clones only, minus some. Of some 270,000 clones in the sample, around nine tenths were seen once. The sample consisted of peripheral blood. Source of these receptors: a man younger than 45 with acute or convalescent COVID-19. The CDR3 runs from the conserved cysteine through the conserved F or W. Fields, in order: clone size, V gene, J gene, D gene, CDR3 DNA, CDR3 protein. The D gene is left open where the match is weak. The listing skips clone size in some rows; elsewhere it reads once, few, many or a size class.

-,TRBV11-3,TRBJ2-7,TRBD2,TGTGCCAGCAGCCAGGGGACTAGCGGCTACGAGCAGTACTTC,CASSQGTSGYEQYF
-,TRBV4-1,TRBJ2-1,TRBD2,TGCGCCAGCAGCCAGGACTCTAGCGGGAGAACCTACAATGAGCAGTTCTTC,CASSQDSSGRTYNEQFF
-,TRBV28,TRBJ2-5,-,TGTGCCAGCAGTTTGCCAGGGTCGGGTTCGGAGACCCAGTACTTC,CASSLPGSGSETQYF
-,TRBV18,TRBJ1-2,-,TGTGCCAGCTCACCAAACGGCGGAGATGGCTACACCTTC,CASSPNGGDGYTF
-,TRBV20-1,TRBJ1-2,-,TGCAGTGCTTTACAGGATACCGGCTACACCTTC,CSALQDTGYTF
-,TRBV5-1,TRBJ2-6,-,TGCGCCAGCAGCTTGGAACTAAGAGGCATCTCTGGGGCCAACGTCCTGACTTTC,CASSLELRGISGANVLTF
-,TRBV18,TRBJ1-5,TRBD1,TGTGCCAGCTCACCAGCCCAGGGGGCCACAAATCAGCCCCAGCATTTT,CASSPAQGATNQPQHF
-,TRBV14,TRBJ2-1,TRBD2,TGTGCCAGCAGCCCGCGTGATAAGAGACTAGCGGGAGTGAATGAGCAGTTCTTC,CASSPRDKRLAGVNEQFF
-,TRBV9,TRBJ2-6,TRBD2,TGTGCCAGCACACCCGGTCCGGGGGGTGGGGCCAACGTCCTGACTTTC,CASTPGPGGGANVLTF
-,TRBV27,TRBJ2-4,-,TGTGCCAGCAGTTTTGTGTCAGGATTAGCCAAAAACATTCAGTACTTC,CASSFVSGLAKNIQYF
-,TRBV28,TRBJ1-5,-,TGTGCCAGCAGTTTAAAGGGGCCACGCAATCAGCCCCAGCATTTT,CASSLKGPRNQPQHF
few,TRBV15,TRBJ1-5,-,TGTGCCACCAGCAGAGAGTATTATAGCAATCAGCCCCAGCATTTT,CATSREYYSNQPQHF
once,TRBV11-1,TRBJ2-1,-,TGTGCCAGCAGCTTCGGAGGCAATGAGCAGTTCTTC,CASSFGGNEQFF
-,TRBV10-1,TRBJ1-1,-,TGCGCCAGCAGTGTCGGCGGTGTGAACACTGAAGCTTTCTTT,CASSVGGVNTEAFF
-,TRBV30,TRBJ2-1,-,TGTGCCTGGAGTGTCGTCTCGCGAAGCGTTGGGCAGTTCTTC,CAWSVVSRSVGQFF
-,TRBV7-2,TRBJ1-3,-,TGTGCCAGCAGCTTAAAGCCCTCTGGAAACACCATATATTTT,CASSLKPSGNTIYF
-,TRBV6-6,TRBJ1-1,-,TGTGCCAGCAGGGAGTGGGACACTGAAGCTTTCTTT,CASREWDTEAFF
-,TRBV28,TRBJ2-7,-,TGTGCCAGCAGTTCGCCGGGACACACGGAGCAGTACTTC,CASSSPGHTEQYF
-,TRBV30,TRBJ1-1,-,TGTGCCTGGAAGCTCCTTGTAGGAGGGGCTACGAACACTGAAGCTTTCTTT,CAWKLLVGGATNTEAFF
-,TRBV3-1/TRBV3-2,TRBJ1-6,-,TGTGCCAGCAGTCGCGGAGATTCACCCCTCCACTTT,CASSRGDSPLHF
few,TRBV6-5,TRBJ2-7,-,TGTGCCAGCAGTTTAGGGAGCTCCTACGAGCAGTACTTC,CASSLGSSYEQYF
-,TRBV18,TRBJ2-1,TRBD2,TGTGCCAGCTCACGGGGACTTTCCTCCGGGACTAGCGGGAGGTATGAGCAGTTCTTC,CASSRGLSSGTSGRYEQFF
-,TRBV7-2,TRBJ2-7,TRBD1,TGTGCCAGCAGCTTAGCGGGCCAGGGGGCTTTCTCCTACGAGCAGTACTTC,CASSLAGQGAFSYEQYF
-,TRBV15,TRBJ2-1,TRBD2,TGTGCCACCAGCAGATTAACCATTAGCGGGGGGGCCAATGAGCAGTTCTTC,CATSRLTISGGANEQFF
-,TRBV18,TRBJ1-2,TRBD1,TGTGCCAGCTCAGACTCGACAGGGGGCTTGTCTGGCTACACCTTC,CASSDSTGGLSGYTF
-,TRBV28,TRBJ1-4,-,TGTGCCAGCAGTTTGGACAGATTAAATGAAAAACTGTTTTTT,CASSLDRLNEKLFF
-,TRBV19,TRBJ1-5,-,TGTGCCAGGGAACAGGGAAATAGCAATCAGCCCCAGCATTTT,CAREQGNSNQPQHF
-,TRBV28,TRBJ2-7,TRBD2,TGTGCCAGCAGTTCCCCGATGCTCCCCACTAGCGGGGGCCGCTACGAGCAGTACTTC,CASSSPMLPTSGGRYEQYF
-,TRBV16,TRBJ1-5,-,TGTGCCAGCAGCCCTAATGTGGGGCAGCATAGGGAGCCCCAGCATTTT,CASSPNVGQHREPQHF
-,TRBV11-2,TRBJ2-3,TRBD2,TGTGCCAGCAGACCCGGGACTAGCGGGGGGCGAAGCACAGATACGCAGTATTTT,CASRPGTSGGRSTDTQYF
-,TRBV25-1,TRBJ1-4,-,TGTGCCAGCAGTTCAGGGACACAACTGTTTTTT,CASSSGTQLFF
-,TRBV11-3,TRBJ2-1,TRBD1,TGTGCCAGCAGCTACGGGACAGGGCCGTTCCATGAGCAGTTCTTC,CASSYGTGPFHEQFF
-,TRBV6-5,TRBJ2-2,-,TGTGCCAGCAGTTACCGAGCCCCTGGGAACACCGGGGAGCTGTTTTTT,CASSYRAPGNTGELFF
-,TRBV28,TRBJ1-6,-,TGTGCCAGCAGTCAGGTCTATAATTCACCCCTCCACTTT,CASSQVYNSPLHF
-,TRBV10-2,TRBJ2-1,-,TGCGCCAGCAGTGAGACAGGGAACAATGAGCAGTTCTTC,CASSETGNNEQFF
-,TRBV5-1,TRBJ2-3,-,TGCGCCAGCAGCGGGGGGACGGAGCGGCGGACAGATACGCAGTATTTT,CASSGGTERRTDTQYF
-,TRBV10-3,TRBJ1-5,-,TGTGCCATCAGCCGGGATCCGTTAGATAGCAATCAGCCCCAGCATTTT,CAISRDPLDSNQPQHF
few,TRBV19,TRBJ1-5,-,TGTGCCAGTACTCCGGGGGGCTATAGCAATCAGCCCCAGCATTTT,CASTPGGYSNQPQHF